This TCR beta chain was identified in a study of blood T cell repertoires in COVID-19. This clone was seen many times. Clones were read by immunoSEQ multiplex PCR, and TCRdb kept only the in-frame ones, dropping some. The table lists approximately 180,000 clones, around 83% of them singletons. The sample consisted of PBMCs or T cells enriched from blood (not recorded which). The clonotype originates from a middle-aged man who had recovered from COVID-19.

CDR3 residues: CASTPTGTASPLHF. In DNA form, the CDR3 reads TGTGCCAGCACCCCGACAGGGACGGCATCACCCCTCCACTTT. The chain has TRBV6-5 and TRBJ1-6; TRBD1 agrees at 7 bases. The CDR3 runs to 14 residues. Germline V lookup: CDR1 MNHEY, CDR2 SVGAGI. Trimming cost V 7 bases and J 10 bases; bases outside gene matches: 10.